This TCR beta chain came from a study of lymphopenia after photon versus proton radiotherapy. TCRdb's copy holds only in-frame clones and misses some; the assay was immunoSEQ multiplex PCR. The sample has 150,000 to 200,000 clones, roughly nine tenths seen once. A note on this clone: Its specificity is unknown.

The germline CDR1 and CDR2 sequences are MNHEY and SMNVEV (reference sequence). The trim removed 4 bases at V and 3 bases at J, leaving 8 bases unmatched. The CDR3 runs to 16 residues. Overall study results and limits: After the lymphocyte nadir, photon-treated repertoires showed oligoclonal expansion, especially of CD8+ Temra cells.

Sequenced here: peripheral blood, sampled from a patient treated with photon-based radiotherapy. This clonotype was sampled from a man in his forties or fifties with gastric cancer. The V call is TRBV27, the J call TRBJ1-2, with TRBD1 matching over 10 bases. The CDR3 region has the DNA TGTGCCAGCAGTTCCTACTGGACAGGGGGGGACTATGGCTACACCTTC. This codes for CASSSYWTGGDYGYTF.